The rows below give T cell receptor beta chains drawn from one sample of a study of cytomegalovirus exposure and HLA in healthy donors. Generated by immunoSEQ multiplex PCR, the TCRdb table keeps only in-frame clones and is missing some. This table holds fewer than 120,000 clones, approximately 83% found once. Sequenced input: PBMCs. Receptors originate from a man aged 40-49 years in good health and CMV-seronegative. Both conserved end residues are part of each CDR3. D genes are given only for firm matches. Expanded clones are given a class, and other clones once, few, many or no size at all.

V	length	D	size	J	CDR3	DNA
TRBV7-2	14	NA	NA	TRBJ2-5	CASSLVQGRETQYF	TGTGCCAGCAGCTTAGTTCAGGGTAGGGAGACCCAGTACTTC
TRBV19	15	NA	few	TRBJ1-2	CASSTQQGFGYGYTF	TGTGCCAGTAGTACCCAACAGGGATTTGGCTATGGCTACACCTTC
TRBV10-3	13	NA	NA	TRBJ1-1	CAISGGSHAEAFF	TGTGCCATCAGTGGCGGCTCGCACGCTGAAGCTTTCTTT
TRBV28	11	NA	NA	TRBJ2-7	CASSATYEQYF	TGTGCCAGCAGTGCCACTTACGAGCAGTACTTC
TRBV28	12	NA	NA	TRBJ2-7	CASSPGAYEQYF	TGTGCCAGCAGTCCAGGGGCCTACGAGCAGTACTTC
TRBV6-5	12	NA	NA	TRBJ1-1	CASSDTGFAAFF	TGTGCCAGCAGTGATACAGGATTTGCCGCTTTCTTT
TRBV6-5	13	TRBD1	NA	TRBJ2-7	CASGGQGDYEQYF	TGTGCCAGCGGCGGACAGGGTGACTACGAGCAGTACTTC
TRBV2	13	TRBD2	NA	TRBJ2-7	CASTWGGTYEQYF	TGTGCCAGCACCTGGGGGGGTACCTACGAGCAGTACTTC
TRBV5-1	13	NA	once	TRBJ2-7	CASSLADFYEQYF	TGCGCCAGCAGCTTGGCGGACTTCTACGAGCAGTACTTC
TRBV30	13	NA	NA	TRBJ1-2	CAWAQGIVYGYTF	TGTGCCTGGGCCCAGGGTATAGTCTATGGCTACACCTTC
TRBV5-1	17	TRBD1	NA	TRBJ1-1	CASSERGGGGKNTEAFF	TGCGCCAGCAGCGAGCGAGGAGGAGGGGGCAAAAACACTGAAGCTTTCTTT
TRBV7-2	15	TRBD1	NA	TRBJ1-2	CASSLVDRGAYGYTF	TGTGCCAGCAGCTTAGTAGACAGGGGGGCCTATGGCTACACCTTC
TRBV15	13	TRBD1	few	TRBJ1-4	CATSGTGTEKLFF	TGTGCCACCTCGGGGACAGGAACAGAAAAACTGTTTTTT
TRBV7-9	15	NA	NA	TRBJ2-3	CASSLGRRGTDTQYF	TGTGCCAGCAGCTTAGGTCGGCGGGGCACAGATACGCAGTATTTT
TRBV2	16	TRBD1	NA	TRBJ1-5	CASSEGQPIGNQPQHF	TGTGCCAGCAGTGAGGGACAGCCTATCGGCAATCAGCCCCAGCATTTT
TRBV5-1	14	NA	NA	TRBJ1-5	CASSLTGSNQPQHF	TGCGCCAGCAGCTTGACAGGTAGCAATCAGCCCCAGCATTTT
TRBV6-5	14	TRBD1	NA	TRBJ1-1	CASSDRGRNTEAFF	TGTGCCAGCAGTGACAGGGGACGGAACACTGAAGCTTTCTTT
TRBV12-5	15	TRBD2	NA	TRBJ2-3	CASGTGEGGTDTQYF	TGTGCTAGTGGGACCGGGGAGGGTGGGACAGATACGCAGTATTTT
TRBV6-1	17	NA	NA	TRBJ1-2	CASSGTDLKGFDYGYTF	TGTGCCAGCAGTGGCACAGATCTCAAGGGGTTTGATTATGGCTACACCTTC
TRBV6-1	14	NA	NA	TRBJ1-1	CASSEFGGRTEAFF	TGTGCCAGCAGTGAATTTGGGGGCAGGACTGAAGCTTTCTTT
TRBV7-2	15	NA	NA	TRBJ1-6	CASSLIPGKNSPLHF	TGTGCCAGCAGCTTAATCCCGGGGAAGAATTCACCCCTCCACTTT
TRBV7-9	14	NA	NA	TRBJ1-2	CASSLEAEANGYTF	TGTGCCAGCAGCTTAGAGGCAGAGGCTAATGGCTACACCTTC
TRBV27	11	NA	NA	TRBJ1-2	CASSSGDGYTF	TGTGCCAGCAGTTCGGGGGATGGCTACACCTTC
TRBV5-1	13	TRBD1	NA	TRBJ1-4	CASRQGDNEKLFF	TGCGCCAGCAGACAGGGGGATAATGAAAAACTGTTTTTT
TRBV10-3	16	TRBD1	NA	TRBJ1-6	CAISGPGQGVNSPLHF	TGTGCCATCAGTGGACCAGGACAGGGGGTTAATTCACCCCTCCACTTT
TRBV29-1	13	NA	NA	TRBJ1-3	CSVVLARGNTIYF	TGCAGCGTCGTCTTGGCTAGGGGAAACACCATATATTTT
TRBV30	16	TRBD1	NA	TRBJ2-3	CALNRKGARVTDTQYF	TGTGCCCTAAACAGGAAGGGGGCCCGGGTCACAGATACGCAGTATTTT
TRBV25-1	15	TRBD1	NA	TRBJ1-3	CASSNRGTAGNTIYF	TGTGCCAGCAGTAACAGGGGAACTGCTGGAAACACCATATATTTT
TRBV6-1	16	NA	NA	TRBJ1-4	CASSEFTLEPGGKLFF	TGTGCCAGCAGTGAGTTTACTTTGGAGCCCGGGGGAAAACTGTTTTTT
TRBV28	13	NA	NA	TRBJ1-2	CASSLGSSYGYTF	TGTGCCAGCAGTTTAGGCAGTTCCTATGGCTACACCTTC
TRBV18	13	NA	NA	TRBJ1-2	CASSPTANYGYTF	TGTGCCAGCTCACCGACAGCTAACTATGGCTACACCTTC
TRBV11-2	15	NA	NA	TRBJ1-4	CASSPGPEGNEKLFF	TGTGCCAGCAGCCCAGGGCCAGAAGGGAATGAAAAACTGTTTTTT